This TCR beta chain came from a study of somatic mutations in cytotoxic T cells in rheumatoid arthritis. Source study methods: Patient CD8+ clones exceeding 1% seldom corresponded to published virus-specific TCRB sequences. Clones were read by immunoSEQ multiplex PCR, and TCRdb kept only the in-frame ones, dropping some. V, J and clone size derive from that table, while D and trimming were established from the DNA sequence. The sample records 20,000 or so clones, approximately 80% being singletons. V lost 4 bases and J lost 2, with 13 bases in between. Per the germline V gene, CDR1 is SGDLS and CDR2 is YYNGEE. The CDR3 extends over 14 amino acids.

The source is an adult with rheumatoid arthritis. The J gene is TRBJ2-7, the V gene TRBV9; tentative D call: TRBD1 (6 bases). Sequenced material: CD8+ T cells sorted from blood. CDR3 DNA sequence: TGTGCCAGCAGCTCTCGGGACACCACCTACGAGCAGTACTTC. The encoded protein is CASSSRDTTYEQYF.